The 25 T cell receptor beta chains in this list originate from one sample, sequenced in a study of CD8+ T cells in alopecia areata (dated by TCRdb to between 2017 and 2018). This specimen's time point label, per the study, means: baseline before oral tofacitinib. Libraries were made using the immunoSEQ multiplex PCR assay. RNA was extracted from all samples and reverse transcribed into cDNA as template for TCR sequencing. TCRdb mirrors the immuneACCESS table, restricted to in-frame sequences. Some clones are absent from its copies; in checked studies, under half trace to an unresolved V gene, and the reason for the others is unknown. The sample yields 120,000 to 150,000 clones; about 87% were counted once. Roughly 15% of the sample rests with the top ten. The sequences come from CD8+ T cells sorted from blood, collected at week 0. These receptors all come from a human donor with alopecia areata.

The V gene is TRBV27, the J gene TRBJ2-2; maybe TRBD2 (6 bases). Germline assignment: CDR1 MNHEY and CDR2 SMNVEV (reference sequence). Trimming removed 5 bases at V and 0 bases at J, with 19 bases between. This CDR3 contains 18 residues. CDR3 loop: CASSLNSYTSPNTGELFF. As DNA, the CDR3 is TGTGCCAGCAGTCTCAATAGTTATACTAGCCCGAACACCGGGGAGCTGTTTTTT.

This chain connects TRBV9 to TRBJ2-1, with 7 bases lining up with TRBD2. CDR1 SGDLS and CDR2 YYNGEE come from the germline V gene. After removal of 4 bases from V and 5 bases from J, the junction contained 3 bases not matched to a gene. There are 13 residues in the CDR3. CDR3 sequence reads: CASSFGLDNEQFF. CDR3 nucleotide sequence: TGTGCCAGCAGCTTTGGACTAGACAATGAGCAGTTCTTC. The whole variable domain, remainder taken from reference TRBV9 and TRBJ2-1, is DSGVTQTPKHLITATGQRVTLRCSPRSGDLSVYWYQQSLDQGLQFLIQYYNGEERAKGNILERFSAQQFPDLHSELNLSSLELGDSALYFCASSFGLDNEQFFGPGTRLTVL.

The CDR3 is CASSGWTGGRTDTQYF. Written as DNA, the CDR3 is TGTGCCAGCAGTGGTTGGACAGGAGGGCGCACAGATACGCAGTATTTT. The rearrangement links TRBV25-1 to TRBJ2-3, with a possible D match to TRBD1 (7 bases). Germline CDR1 is MGHDK and CDR2 is SYGVNS. The CDR3 is 16 residues long. The ends were cut back, 4 bases at V and 1 base at J, with 15 bases in the middle.

V is TRBV5-4 and J is TRBJ2-3; possibly TRBD1 or TRBD2 for D (6 bases each). The CDR3 consists of 16 residues. V gave up 4 bases and J gave up 2 bases, with 17 bases separating them. Germline loops: CDR1 SGHNT, CDR2 YYREEE (reference sequence). The CDR3 reads CASSAPGGRSTDTQYF. The CDR3 DNA reads TGTGCCAGCAGCGCCCCCGGGGGCAGGTCCACAGATACGCAGTATTTT.

The gene calls are TRBV10-2 and TRBJ2-1; D is uncertain. The V end was cut by 3 bases, the J end by 4 bases, with 7 bases between. The CDR3 spans 13 residues. Germline-derived CDR1 and CDR2 are WSHSY and SAAADI. DNA for the CDR3: TGCGCCAGCAGTGACTACACGTACAATGAGCAGTTCTTC. This sequence encodes CASSDYTYNEQFF.

The V call is TRBV11-2, the J call TRBJ1-6; a weak D match, TRBD1 (5 bases). There are 17 residues in the CDR3. V was shortened by 0 bases and J by 7 bases, with 16 bases between the two germline ends. Germline CDR1 SGHAT, CDR2 FQNNGV. The CDR3 sequence: CASSLDTFGGGNSPLHF. The DNA of the CDR3 is TGTGCCAGCAGCTTAGATACATTCGGGGGTGGCAATTCACCCCTCCACTTT.

The chain joins TRBV14 to TRBJ2-2; tentatively, D is TRBD1 (5 bases). Per the germline V gene, CDR1 is SGHDN and CDR2 is FVKESK. There are 18 residues in the CDR3. Trimming shortened V by 0 bases and J by 2 bases, and 16 bases separated the two germline ends. CDR3 DNA: TGTGCCAGCAGCCAAGATTCAGGGTATCTTCTCAACACCGGGGAGCTGTTTTTT. This translates into CASSQDSGYLLNTGELFF.

The CDR3 DNA is TGTGCCAGCAGCCCGTCTAGCGGGGGGGAAGGGAACACCGGGGAGCTGTTTTTT. Its protein product is CASSPSSGGEGNTGELFF. V usage is TRBV11-2 and J usage is TRBJ2-2; 12 bases align to TRBD2. Germline lookup yields CDR1 SGHAT and CDR2 FQNNGV. The CDR3 runs to 18 residues. Germline trimming cut 5 bases from V and 1 base from J; bases unmatched to any gene: 8.

The chain uses TRBV19 and TRBJ2-7; weak D call: TRBD1 (6 bases). Per the germline V gene, CDR1 is LNHDA and CDR2 is SQIVND (reference sequence). V lost 5 bases and J 3 bases, leaving 14 bases between the germline ends. The CDR3 has 14 residues. The chain's CDR3 is CASSPGTSIYEQYF. The CDR3 DNA follows: TGTGCCAGTAGTCCTGGGACATCCATCTACGAGCAGTACTTC.

The chain is built from TRBV4-1 and TRBJ2-1; weak D call: TRBD1 (6 bases). Germline CDR1 and CDR2: MGHRA and YSYEKL. Deletions cut 3 bases from V and 9 bases from J, with 12 bases between. The CDR3 has 13 residues. The CDR3 reads CASSQDEDSEQFF. In nucleotides, the CDR3 is TGCGCCAGCAGCCAGGACGAGGACAGTGAGCAGTTCTTC.

The genes are TRBV29-1 and TRBJ2-4, with D uncertain. The germline CDR1 and CDR2 sequences are SQVTM and ANQGSEA. This CDR3 contains 12 residues. V lost 7 bases, J lost 2 bases, and 9 bases lay in between. CDR3 nucleotides: TGCAGCGCCAGTGGCTCCAAAAACATTCAGTACTTC. It is translated as CSASGSKNIQYF.

V gene TRBV5-1 combines with J gene TRBJ2-2; D remains ambiguous. V was pared by 5 bases and J by 5 bases, with 13 bases between. Germline loops: CDR1 SGHRS, CDR2 YFSETQ. The CDR3 sequence is 14 residues long. CDR3 bases: TGCGCCAGCAGTCAGGCAGTCACGACCGGGGAGCTGTTTTTT. It yields the protein CASSQAVTTGELFF.

The chain uses TRBV4-1 and TRBJ2-2; TRBD1 matches at 10 bases. Germline-derived CDR1 and CDR2 are MGHRA and YSYEKL. The CDR3 sequence is 17 residues long. Germline trimming cut 1 base from V and 3 bases from J; bases unmatched to any gene: 5. The chain's CDR3 is CASSQVPGTGDTGELFF. The CDR3, as DNA: TGCGCCAGCAGCCAAGTTCCCGGGACAGGGGACACCGGGGAGCTGTTTTTT.

This chain links TRBV7-9 with TRBJ2-1; 11 nucleotides agree with TRBD2. The CDR3 spans 16 residues. Germline V gene lookup returns CDR1 SEHNR and CDR2 FQNEAQ (reference sequence). The ends lost 4 bases at V and 3 bases at J; junction bases unmatched: 5. The CDR3 loop reads CASSYGLAGLYNEQFF. The CDR3 bases are TGTGCCAGCAGCTACGGACTAGCGGGTCTCTACAATGAGCAGTTCTTC.

This chain uses TRBV29-1 with TRBJ2-3, with unresolved D. The V end lost 4 bases, the J end lost 5 bases, and 4 bases lay between the germline ends. Germline V lookup: CDR1 SQVTM, CDR2 ANQGSEA. The CDR3 loop spans 10 amino acids. CDR3 nucleotide sequence: TGCAGCGTTGTTGAAGATACGCAGTATTTT. Its translation is CSVVEDTQYF.

The chain carries TRBV29-1 and TRBJ1-2, with 7 bases identical to TRBD1. The V gene's germline CDR1 is SQVTM and CDR2 ANQGSEA. CDR3 length equals 12 residues. J lost 7 bases, V lost 3 bases, and 5 bases had no gene match. The CDR3 loop is CSVEPRQGGYTF. DNA of the CDR3: TGCAGCGTTGAGCCCCGACAGGGTGGCTACACCTTC.

The chain is built from TRBV7-2 and TRBJ2-7; 11 nucleotides line up with TRBD1. CDR3 size: 14 residues. Germline CDR1 reads SGHTA; CDR2 reads FQGNSA. With 2 bases clipped from V and 4 bases from J, the junction kept 1 base outside the gene matches. The CDR3 sequence is CASSLWDRGYEQYF. The CDR3 coding sequence is TGTGCCAGCAGCTTATGGGACAGGGGGTACGAGCAGTACTTC.

This clone came up once. The chain carries TRBV27 and TRBJ2-3; perhaps TRBD2 as D (6 bases). V lost 4 bases, J lost 3 bases, and 20 bases lay in between. Germline lookup yields CDR1 MNHEY and CDR2 SMNVEV (reference sequence). This CDR3 contains 17 residues. The CDR3 DNA is TGTGCCAGCAGTTCCCTGGGTGAGGGAGGCCCTACAGATACGCAGTATTTT. Residues: CASSSLGEGGPTDTQYF.

CDR3 protein: CASSYDSNRDTQYF. CDR3 bases: TGTGCCAGCAGCTACGACTCGAATCGGGATACGCAGTATTTT. The V gene is TRBV7-3, the J gene TRBJ2-3, with no clear D. There are 14 residues in the CDR3. The ends were cut back, 4 bases at V and 6 bases at J, with 14 bases in the middle. The germline V gene encodes CDR1 SGHTA and CDR2 FQGTGA.

As for this clone: Other DNA sequences from this sample encode an identical CDR3 as well. The chain joins TRBV7-9 to TRBJ2-7, with unresolved D. This CDR3 is 12 amino acids long. Germline CDR1 and CDR2: SEHNR and FQNEAQ (reference sequence). The germline V and J ends were trimmed by 5 bases and 0 bases, with 5 bases remaining between them. The CDR3 loop reads CASSPSSYEQYF. CDR3 DNA: TGTGCCAGCAGCCCTAGCTCCTACGAGCAGTACTTC.

This clone was detected only once. The chain recombines TRBV29-1 with TRBJ2-5, with 8 bases fitting TRBD1. There are 16 residues in the CDR3. Trimming took 7 bases from V and 5 from J; bases not matched to a gene: 18. Looked up from germline, CDR1 is SQVTM and CDR2 is ANQGSEA. The CDR3 is CSARATPTGVEETQYF. CDR3 DNA: TGCAGCGCCCGAGCAACTCCGACAGGGGTGGAGGAGACCCAGTACTTC. Full variable domain (rest looked up from reference TRBV29-1 and TRBJ2-5): SAVISQKPSRDICQRGTSLTIQCQVDSQVTMMFWYRQQPGQSLTLIATANQGSEATYESGFVIDKFPISRPNLTFSTLTVSNMSPEDSSIYLCSARATPTGVEETQYFGPGTRLLVL.

This clone was counted a few times. This may be a read error: a much more frequent sequence differs by one nucleotide. The chain is built from TRBV7-9 and TRBJ2-1; D not certain. CDR3 length: 10 amino acids. Germline loops: CDR1 SEHNR, CDR2 FQNEAQ (reference sequence). V gave up 3 bases and J gave up 6 bases, with 0 bases separating them. The CDR3 region is CASSFNEQFF. The CDR3, as DNA: TGTGCCAGCAGCTTCAATGAGCAGTTCTTC.

The J gene is TRBJ2-5, the V gene TRBV5-6, with D hard to call. The V gene's germline CDR1 is SGHDT and CDR2 YYEEEE. V lost 7 bases and J 0 bases, leaving 10 bases between the germline ends. CDR3 size: 13 residues. CDR3 in DNA: TGTGCCAGCGCTGTCGGGTACCAAGAGACCCAGTACTTC. This codes for CASAVGYQETQYF.

The V call is TRBV9, the J call TRBJ1-2, with 10 bases matching TRBD1. Germline V gives CDR1 SGDLS, CDR2 YYNGEE. The CDR3 runs to 16 residues. V lost 7 bases, J lost 8 bases, and 17 bases stayed unmatched. The CDR3 nucleotides are TGTGCCAGCGGAGGGGGACAGGGGCCCTCGTTTAGGGGCTACACCTTC. Encoded protein: CASGGGQGPSFRGYTF.

The chain recombines TRBV27 with TRBJ2-7; 8 nucleotides match TRBD1. Germline V lookup: CDR1 MNHEY, CDR2 SMNVEV (reference sequence). The trim removed 5 bases at V and 5 bases at J, leaving 11 bases unmatched. The CDR3 contains 15 residues. The CDR3 DNA follows: TGTGCCAGCAGTCCCAGCTACTGGACAGGGAACGAGCAGTACTTC. It is translated as CASSPSYWTGNEQYF.